This T cell receptor (beta chain) was identified in a study of blood T cell repertoires in COVID-19. This clone has a single count. Additional DNA sequences in this sample encode the identical CDR3. The assay was immunoSEQ multiplex PCR, and TCRdb's table has in-frame clones only and misses some. Of about 400,000 clones detected, about 87% appear once; the ten largest clones hold roughly 3.1%. CDR3 length: 13 residues. V was clipped by 3 bases and J by 3 bases; unmatched bases: 1. Germline values: CDR1 SGHAT, CDR2 FQNNGV. Sample: peripheral blood. The source of this sequence is a human donor in a cohort sampled during active COVID-19. The chain links TRBV11-2 to TRBJ2-5, with TRBD2 identical over 7 bases. Written as DNA, the CDR3 is TGTGCCAGCAGCTTTGGGAGGGAAGAGACCCAGTACTTC. Its translation: CASSFGREETQYF. The full variable domain, in which reference TRBV11-2 and TRBJ2-5 provide the parts outside the CDR3, is EAGVAQSPRYKIIEKRQSVAFWCNPISGHATLYWYQQILGQGPKLLIQFQNNGVVDDSQLPKDRFSAERLKGVDSTLKIQPAKLEDSAVYLCASSFGREETQYFGPGTRLLVL.